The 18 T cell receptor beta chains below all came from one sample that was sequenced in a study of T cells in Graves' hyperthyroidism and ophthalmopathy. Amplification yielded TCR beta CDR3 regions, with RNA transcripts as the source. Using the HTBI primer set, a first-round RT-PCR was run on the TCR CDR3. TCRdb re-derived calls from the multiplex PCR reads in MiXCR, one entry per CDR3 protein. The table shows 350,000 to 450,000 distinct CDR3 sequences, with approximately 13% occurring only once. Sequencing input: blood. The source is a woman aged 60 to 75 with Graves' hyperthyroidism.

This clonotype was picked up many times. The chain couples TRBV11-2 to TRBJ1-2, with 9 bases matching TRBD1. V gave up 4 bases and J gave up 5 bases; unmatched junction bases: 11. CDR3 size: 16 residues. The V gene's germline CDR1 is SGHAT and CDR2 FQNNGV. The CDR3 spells CASSSSGTGNRYGYTF. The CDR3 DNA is TGTGCCAGCAGCTCATCCGGGACAGGGAATAGGTATGGCTACACCTTC.

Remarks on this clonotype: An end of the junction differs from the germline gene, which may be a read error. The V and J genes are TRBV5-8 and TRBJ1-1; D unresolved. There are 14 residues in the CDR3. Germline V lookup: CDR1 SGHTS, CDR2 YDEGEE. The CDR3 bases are TGTGCCAGCAGCTTGCCCCCGGGGAACACTGAAGCTTCCTTT. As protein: CASSLPPGNTEASF.

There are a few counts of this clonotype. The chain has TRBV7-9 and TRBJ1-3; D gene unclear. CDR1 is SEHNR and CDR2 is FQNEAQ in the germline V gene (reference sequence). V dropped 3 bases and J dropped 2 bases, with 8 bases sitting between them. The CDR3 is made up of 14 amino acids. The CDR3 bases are TGTGCCAGCAGCTTTGAGACCGCTGGAAACACCATATATTTT. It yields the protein CASSFETAGNTIYF.

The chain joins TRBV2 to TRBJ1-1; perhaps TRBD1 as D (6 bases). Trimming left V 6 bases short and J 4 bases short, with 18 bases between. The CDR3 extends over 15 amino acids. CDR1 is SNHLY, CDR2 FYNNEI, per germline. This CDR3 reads CASSELLEGGTEAFF. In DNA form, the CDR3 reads TGTGCCAGCAGCGAACTCCTGGAAGGGGGCACTGAAGCTTTCTTT.

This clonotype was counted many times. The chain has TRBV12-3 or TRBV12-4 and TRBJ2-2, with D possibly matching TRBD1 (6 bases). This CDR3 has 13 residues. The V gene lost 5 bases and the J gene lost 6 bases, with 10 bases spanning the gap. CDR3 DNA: TGTGCCAGCAGTAGGAACAGGGCCGGGGAGCTGTTTTTT. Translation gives CASSRNRAGELFF.

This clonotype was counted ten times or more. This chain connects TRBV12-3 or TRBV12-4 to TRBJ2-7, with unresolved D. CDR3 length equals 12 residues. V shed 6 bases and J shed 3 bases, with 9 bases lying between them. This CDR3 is CASSRQSYEQYF. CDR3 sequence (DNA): TGTGCCAGCAGCCGCCAGAGCTACGAGCAGTACTTC.

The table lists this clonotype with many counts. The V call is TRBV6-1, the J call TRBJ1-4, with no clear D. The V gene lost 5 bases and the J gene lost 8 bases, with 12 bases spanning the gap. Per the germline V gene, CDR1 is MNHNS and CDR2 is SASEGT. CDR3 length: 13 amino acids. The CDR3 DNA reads TGTGCCAGCAGTCCCAGGTCGGGGGAAAAACTGTTTTTT. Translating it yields CASSPRSGEKLFF.

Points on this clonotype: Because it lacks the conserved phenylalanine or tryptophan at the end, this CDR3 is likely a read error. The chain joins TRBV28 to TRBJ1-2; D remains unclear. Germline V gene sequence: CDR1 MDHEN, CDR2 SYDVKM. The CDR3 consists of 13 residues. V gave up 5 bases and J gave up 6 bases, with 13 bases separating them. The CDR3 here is CASSERRGDGYTL. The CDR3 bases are TGTGCCAGCAGTGAGAGACGGGGTGATGGCTACACCCTC.

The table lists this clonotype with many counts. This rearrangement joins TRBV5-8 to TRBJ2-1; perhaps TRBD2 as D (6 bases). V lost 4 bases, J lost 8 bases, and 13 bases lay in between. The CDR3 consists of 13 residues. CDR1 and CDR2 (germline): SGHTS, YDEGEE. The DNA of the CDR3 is TGTGCCAGCAGCAGGGCCGCGGGGTATGAGCAGTTCTTC. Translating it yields CASSRAAGYEQFF.

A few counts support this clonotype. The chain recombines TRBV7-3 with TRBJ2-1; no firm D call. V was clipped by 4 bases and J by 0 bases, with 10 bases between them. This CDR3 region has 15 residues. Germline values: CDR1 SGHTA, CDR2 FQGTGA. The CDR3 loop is CASSSRRSSYNEQFF. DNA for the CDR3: TGTGCCAGCAGCTCCCGGCGGAGCTCCTACAATGAGCAGTTCTTC.

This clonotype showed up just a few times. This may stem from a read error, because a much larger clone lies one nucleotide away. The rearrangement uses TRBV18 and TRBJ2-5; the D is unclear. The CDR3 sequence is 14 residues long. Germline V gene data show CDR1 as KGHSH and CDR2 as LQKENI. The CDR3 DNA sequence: TGTGTCAGCTCAGTAGACGGCCGACAAGAGACCCAGTACTTC. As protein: CVSSVDGRQETQYF. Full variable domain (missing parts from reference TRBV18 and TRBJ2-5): NAGVMQNPRHLVRRRGQEARLRCSPMKGHSHVYWYRQLPEEGLKFMVYLQKENIIDESGMPKERFSAEFPKEGPSILRIQQVVRGDSAAYFCVSSVDGRQETQYFGPGTRLLVL.

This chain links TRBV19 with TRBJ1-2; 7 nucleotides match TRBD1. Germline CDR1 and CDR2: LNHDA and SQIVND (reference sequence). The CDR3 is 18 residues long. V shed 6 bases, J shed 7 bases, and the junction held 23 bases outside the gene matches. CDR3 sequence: CASRNPPGQLWADGGYTF. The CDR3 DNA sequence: TGTGCCAGTAGAAACCCACCGGGACAGCTTTGGGCTGACGGTGGCTACACCTTC. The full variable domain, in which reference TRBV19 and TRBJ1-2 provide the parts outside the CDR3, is DGGITQSPKYLFRKEGQNVTLSCEQNLNHDAMYWYRQDPGQGLRLIYYSQIVNDFQKGDIAEGYSVSREKKESFPLTVTSAQKNPTAFYLCASRNPPGQLWADGGYTFGSGTRLTVV.

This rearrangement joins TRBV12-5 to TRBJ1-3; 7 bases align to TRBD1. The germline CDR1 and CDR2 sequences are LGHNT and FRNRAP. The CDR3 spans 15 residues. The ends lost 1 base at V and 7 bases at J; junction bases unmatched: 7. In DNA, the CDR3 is TGTGCTAGTGGTTTGGCTCAGGGGGATATTAACACCATATATTTT. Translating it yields CASGLAQGDINTIYF. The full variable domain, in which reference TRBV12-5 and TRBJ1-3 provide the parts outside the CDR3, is DARVTQTPRHKVTEMGQEVTMRCQPILGHNTVFWYRQTMMQGLELLAYFRNRAPLDDSGMPKDRFSAEMPDATLATLKIQPSEPRDSAVYFCASGLAQGDINTIYFGEGSWLTVV.

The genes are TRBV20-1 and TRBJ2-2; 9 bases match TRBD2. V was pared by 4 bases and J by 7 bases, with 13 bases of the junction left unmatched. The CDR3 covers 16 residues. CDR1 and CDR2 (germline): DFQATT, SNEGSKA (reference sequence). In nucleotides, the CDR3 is TGCAGTGCTACTAAATCGGCGGGAGGGCCGAGCGGGGAGCTGTTTTTT. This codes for CSATKSAGGPSGELFF.

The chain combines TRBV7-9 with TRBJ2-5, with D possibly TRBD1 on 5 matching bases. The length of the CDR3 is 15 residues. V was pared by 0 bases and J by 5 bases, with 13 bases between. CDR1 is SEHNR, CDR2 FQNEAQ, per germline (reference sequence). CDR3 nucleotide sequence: TGTGCCAGCAGCTTAGCGACAGCAGGCTTGGAGACCCAGTACTTC. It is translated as CASSLATAGLETQYF.

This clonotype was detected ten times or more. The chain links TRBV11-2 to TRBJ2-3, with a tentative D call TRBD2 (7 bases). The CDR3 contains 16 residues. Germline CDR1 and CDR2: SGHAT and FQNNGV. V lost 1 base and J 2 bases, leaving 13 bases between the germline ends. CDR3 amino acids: CASSLGGGAITDTQYF. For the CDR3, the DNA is TGTGCCAGCAGCTTAGGTGGGGGGGCCATCACAGATACGCAGTATTTT.

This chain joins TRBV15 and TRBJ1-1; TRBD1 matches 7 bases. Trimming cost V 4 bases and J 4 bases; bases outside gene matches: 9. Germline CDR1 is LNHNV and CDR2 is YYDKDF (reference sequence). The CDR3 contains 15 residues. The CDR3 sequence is CATSIRTGGRTEAFF. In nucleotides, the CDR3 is TGTGCCACCAGCATTAGGACAGGCGGGCGCACTGAAGCTTTCTTT.

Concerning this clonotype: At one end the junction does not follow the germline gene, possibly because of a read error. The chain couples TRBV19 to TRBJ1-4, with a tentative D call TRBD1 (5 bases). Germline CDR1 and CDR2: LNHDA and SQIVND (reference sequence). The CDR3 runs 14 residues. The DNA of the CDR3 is TGTGCCAGTAGTAGTGACAGAACTGATGAAAAACTGTTTTTT. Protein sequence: CASSSDRTDEKLFF.